This TCR beta chain was retrieved from a study of blood T cell repertoires in COVID-19. The overall study: COVID-19 samples from acute and convalescent phases originated in the United States, Italy and Spain. T cells, B-cell-depleted T cells, or PBMCs provided the cDNA or gDNA that served as material.

Per the original data handling: Quantification of nucleated cells was approximated via reference gene primer amplification. The protocol was immunoSEQ multiplex PCR, while the TCRdb copy is restricted to in-frame clones and leaves out a portion. V and J calls and clone size follow that table, whereas D and trimming were derived from the DNA. Of around 130,000 clones detected, about 86% appear once; the ten largest clones hold 18%. Judged by abundance, this clone is medium-sized. Trimming left V 0 bases short and J 5 bases short, with 13 bases between. The CDR3 runs to 15 residues. Germline V gives CDR1 MGHRA, CDR2 YSYEKL.

The sequence came from a woman aged 50 to 60 who had recovered from COVID-19. Sequencing used peripheral blood. The J gene is TRBJ1-2, the V gene TRBV4-1; D is perhaps TRBD1 (6 bases). In DNA, the CDR3 is TGCGCCAGCAGCCAAGATTCAGGGGTGGGATATGGCTACACCTTC. Amino acids: CASSQDSGVGYGYTF.